What follows are 15 T cell receptor beta chains derived from one specimen sequenced in a study of T cell repertoires in cytomegalovirus infection. TCRdb re-called the reads through MiXCR, storing one row per CDR3 protein. In the table there are about a million distinct CDR3 sequences, 30% to 40% of which are singletons. Antigens for these TCRs are unknown. Source: cultured CD8+ T cells from PBMCs, taken from culture after CMV antigen stimulation. All receptors derive from a human donor in good health (CMV status not recorded). Some clones in this sample may be carry-over from other donors' samples.

In this sample, this clonotype turned up many times. This chain links TRBV27 with TRBJ2-1, with 11 bases fitting TRBD2. This CDR3 has 16 residues. V was clipped by 4 bases and J by 8 bases; unmatched bases: 10. Germline loops: CDR1 MNHEY, CDR2 SMNVEV (reference sequence). The CDR3 is CASSSGFSGGADEQFF. The CDR3 DNA follows: TGTGCCAGCAGTTCCGGGTTTAGCGGGGGGGCAGATGAGCAGTTCTTC.

V gene TRBV7-9 combines with J gene TRBJ2-5, with TRBD2 as a possible D gene (6 bases). Germline V gene sequence: CDR1 SEHNR, CDR2 FQNEAQ (reference sequence). V was clipped by 2 bases and J by 5 bases, with 15 bases between them. The CDR3 is 15 residues long. Written as DNA, the CDR3 is TGTGCCAGCAGCTTACGATTCGGGGGATCCGAGACCCAGTACTTC. This codes for CASSLRFGGSETQYF.

Points on this clonotype: Germline and junction disagree at one end, which may indicate a read error. This sequence joins TRBV7-3 and TRBJ1-4; tentatively, D is TRBD1 (6 bases). The CDR3 loop spans 15 amino acids. Germline V gene lookup returns CDR1 SGHTA and CDR2 FQGTGA. The CDR3 here is CASSRQEPTNKKLFF. DNA for the CDR3: TGTGCCAGCAGCAGACAGGAGCCAACTAATAAAAAACTGTTTTTT.

The chain employs TRBV7-9 and TRBJ2-1; 7 bases are shared with TRBD1. The V gene end was trimmed by 3 bases and the J gene end by 7 bases; junction bases not matched to a gene: 9. Germline V gene sequence: CDR1 SEHNR, CDR2 FQNEAQ (reference sequence). CDR3 length: 15 residues. CDR3: CASSFPPQGLNEQFF. In DNA, the CDR3 is TGTGCCAGCAGCTTCCCACCACAGGGGCTTAATGAGCAGTTCTTC. The variable domain in full, completed from reference TRBV7-9 and TRBJ2-1, reads DTGVSQNPRHKITKRGQNVTFRCDPISEHNRLYWYRQTLGQGPEFLTYFQNEAQLEKSRLLSDRFSAERPKGSFSTLEIQRTEQGDSAMYLCASSFPPQGLNEQFFGPGTRLTVL.

This clonotype was observed a few times. At one of its ends the junction is not consistent with the germline gene, which may arise from a read error. V gene TRBV5-1 combines with J gene TRBJ1-1; 7 bases are a match to TRBD1. The CDR3 consists of 13 residues. Germline V gene sequence: CDR1 SGHRS, CDR2 YFSETQ. The CDR3 spells CASSLRSLNDRAF. In nucleotides, the CDR3 is TGCGCCAGCAGCTTGCGATCCCTAAACGACAGGGCTTTT.

Ten or more counts support this clonotype. The chain carries TRBV7-6 and TRBJ2-1; D tentatively reads TRBD1 or TRBD2 (5 bases each). V was clipped by 3 bases and J by 7 bases, with 10 bases between them. The CDR3 consists of 13 residues. Germline CDR1 reads SGHVS; CDR2 reads FNYEAQ. The CDR3 spells CASSFGTKNEQFF. In DNA form, the CDR3 reads TGTGCCAGCAGCTTCGGGACCAAAAATGAGCAGTTCTTC.

This clonotype was seen a few times. The genes are TRBV6-6 and TRBJ2-1; a weak D match, TRBD2 (6 bases). V was shortened by 2 bases and J by 9 bases, with 11 bases between the two germline ends. Looked up from germline, CDR1 is MNHNY and CDR2 is SVGAGI (reference sequence). CDR3 size: 13 residues. The CDR3 DNA is TGTGCCAGCAGTTACACGGAGGGAAGTGAGCAGTTCTTC. This codes for CASSYTEGSEQFF.

This clonotype was seen a handful of times. J is TRBJ2-1 and V is TRBV19; 11 nucleotides agree with TRBD2. CDR1 LNHDA and CDR2 SQIVND come from the germline V gene (reference sequence). This CDR3 comprises 13 residues. V lost 7 bases to trimming and J lost 7 bases; unmatched junction nucleotides: 3. The CDR3 sequence is CASISGGVNEQFF. The CDR3 nucleotides are TGTGCCAGTATTAGCGGGGGGGTTAATGAGCAGTTCTTC.

In its sample, this clonotype was seen a few times. The chain is built from TRBV28 and TRBJ1-5, with D possibly matching TRBD1 (5 bases). Germline values: CDR1 MDHEN, CDR2 SYDVKM. The CDR3 covers 16 residues. V was clipped by 3 bases and J by 5 bases, with 17 bases between them. CDR3 DNA: TGTGCCAGCAGTTTCCCCCCGCTCCGGGACCATCAGCCCCAGCATTTT. Translation: CASSFPPLRDHQPQHF.

There are a few counts of this clonotype. The chain carries TRBV19 and TRBJ2-1, with TRBD1 matching 9 bases. The CDR3 runs to 18 residues. Germline assignment: CDR1 LNHDA and CDR2 SQIVND (reference sequence). The V gene end was trimmed by 3 bases and the J gene end by 3 bases; junction bases not matched to a gene: 12. CDR3 nucleotides: TGTGCCAGTAGTATTGTGTTCCTGGGACAGGGATTCTACAATGAGCAGTTCTTC. Encoded protein: CASSIVFLGQGFYNEQFF.

This clonotype was detected ten times or more. The chain joins TRBV7-2 to TRBJ1-1, with D uncertain. Trimming shortened V by 5 bases and J by 5 bases, and 18 bases separated the two germline ends. The CDR3 is 15 amino acids. Germline loops: CDR1 SGHTA, CDR2 FQGNSA. In nucleotides, the CDR3 is TGTGCCAGCAGCCTAGAAGCCTACCCTGGAACTGAAGCTTTCTTT. This encodes CASSLEAYPGTEAFF.

This clonotype was seen a few times. At one end, the junction sequence differs from germline, possibly due to a read error. The V and J genes are TRBV7-7 and TRBJ1-3; no clear D. Germline CDR1 and CDR2: SSHAT and FNYEAQ (reference sequence). This CDR3 comprises 17 residues. This CDR3 reads CASSHTRPFPSGNTIYF. The CDR3 region has the DNA TGTGCTAGCAGCCACACCCGACCCTTCCCTTCGGGAAACACCATATATTTT.

This chain uses TRBV27 with TRBJ2-3, with D hard to call. Trimming removed 4 bases at V and 2 bases at J, with 10 bases between. CDR1 is MNHEY, CDR2 SMNVEV, per germline (reference sequence). The CDR3 is made up of 14 amino acids. The CDR3 nucleotides read TGTGCCAGCAGTTCTCAACGGGCCACAGATACGCAGTATTTT. It yields the protein CASSSQRATDTQYF.

This clonotype has more than one count but fewer than ten. The chain has TRBV5-1 and TRBJ1-1; 8 bases agree with TRBD1. This CDR3 spans 15 amino acids. V shed 3 bases and J 3 bases; nucleotides not matched to a gene: 7. The germline V gene has CDR1 SGHRS and CDR2 YFSETQ. The CDR3 reads CASSSHRGLDTEAFF. CDR3 sequence (DNA): TGCGCCAGCAGCTCCCACAGGGGGTTGGACACTGAAGCTTTCTTT.

The chain uses TRBV6-6 and TRBJ2-7; 10 nucleotides agree with TRBD1. CDR3 length equals 15 residues. V was clipped by 7 bases and J by 3 bases; unmatched bases: 9. Germline V gene data show CDR1 as MNHNY and CDR2 as SVGAGI (reference sequence). Here the CDR3 reads CASNNPGDRGYEQYF. The CDR3 DNA follows: TGTGCCAGCAATAACCCGGGGGACAGGGGCTACGAGCAGTACTTC.